Detailed here is one T cell receptor (beta chain). This clonotype was recorded a few times. Its antigen remains unidentified. It has no much larger one-base neighbor in the sample; base qualities were not kept. The library was prepared using 5' RACE. The sequencing machine was an Illumina HiSeq 2500. The second PCR ran for about 6 to 12 cycles and used a J-beta primer mix along with a sample-barcoded 5' primer. A unique molecular identifier was introduced onto each TCR beta cDNA molecule by a template-switch 5' adaptor carrying 12 random nucleotides. Each sample yielded at least 2.5 million CDR3-containing paired-end reads. First-strand cDNA was synthesized from all RNA with the Mint cDNA synthesis kit, primed by a TRBC-specific oligonucleotide. After uracil-DNA glycosylase treatment, a first 18-cycle PCR used universal primers M1SS and BC2_uni_R on all cDNA. Turning to the authors' computational methods: Normalization of each sample was performed by random selection of 1 million high-quality reads, each carrying a distinct molecular identifier. Reads sharing molecular identifiers were discarded rather than binned into consensus sequences. MiTCR, with a Q25 quality threshold and the strictest error-elimination algorithm, was used for CDR3 identification, clonotype clustering and error correction. A nonparametric unseen species model with Euler transformation was used to estimate a lower bound on total TCR beta diversity. The public reads were reanalyzed by TCRdb: fastp trimming at Q25, MiXCR alignment, in-frame beta chains only. Rows with a matching CDR3 protein are joined into one entry that keeps the most common DNA and genes. TCRdb's processing, not the authors' own work, is the source of the V and J calls. A total of about 730,000 distinct CDR3 sequences appear in this sample, 40% to 45% of them only once. 20% to 25% of the sample belongs to the ten largest clones.

The record originates from a study of blood T cells in healthy people across ages (dated by TCRdb to the mid-2010s). Background on the whole study: In model experiments, roughly one uniquely barcoded TCR beta cDNA molecule per two T cells was captured by template switching. To track age-related changes in TCR beta repertoire diversity, the study relied on deep sequencing normalized with unique cDNA molecular identifiers. For two donors (one aged 18 to 29 and one aged 80 or older), the study analyzed two additional independent replicas of 1 million unique cDNA reads from the same blood draw. The donors were split into four age groups: young (average roughly 15 years), middle-aged (around 37), aged (62) and long-lived (roughly 86). To avoid experimental bias, donors of different ages were distributed randomly across sequencing lanes.

Paper-wide results and their limitations: As age increased, observed TCR beta diversity per million T cells dropped in a roughly linear way, and a significant reduction was already evident by age about 40. The percentage of naive T cells measured by flow cytometry correlated strongly with observed TCR beta diversity. Estimates of total diversity from one million sequenced T cells were regarded as lower bounds and underestimates. Bulk unsorted PBMC profiling prevented conclusive comparison of naive and antigen-experienced compartments. Compared with the aged group, the long-lived group had more naive CD4+ T cells, fewer expanded clones and increased TCR diversity, suggesting age selection. Because donor CMV infection status was unknown, age-related changes in expanded clonotypes were potentially confounded.

The donors were some 36 Caucasian individuals from Russia, aged roughly 6 to 100 years, who were systemically healthy. About 10 milliliters of peripheral blood were collected from each donor into EDTA-treated Vacutainer tubes. Ficoll-Paque density-gradient centrifugation was used to isolate PBMCs, with at least 6.5 million per sample. Total RNA, at least 6 micrograms per sample, was extracted from PBMCs with Trizol reagent. For every donor, flow cytometry on a PBMC aliquot measured the percentage of naive CD45RAhigh/CD27high T cells. Per the germline V gene (reference sequence), MNHNY is the CDR1 and SVGAGI is the CDR2. Relative to germline, V is 7 bases shorter and J is 4 bases shorter, with 14 bases between their ends. The cysteine opens and the phenylalanine closes a CDR3 of 14 amino acids. The read is trimmed to its CDR3 DNA, 42 bases read in frame from base 1.

The source of this sequence is a woman aged 60 to 75 in good health. Specimen: blood. Recombination joined TRBV6-6 with TRBJ1-5; the D gene assignment is ambiguous. The CDR3 amino acid sequence is: CASNSKVDNQPQHF. The DNA reads as follows: TGTGCCAGCAACTCCAAAGTTGATAATCAGCCCCAGCATTTT.